This section outlines one T cell receptor beta chain sequence together with its context. The antigen is not known. This record comes from a study of cytomegalovirus exposure and HLA in healthy donors. Study conclusions and caveats: Later, an analysis found that common viral pathogens appeared to be linked with several of the most significant clusters.

The PCR used 60 Vbeta and 13 Jbeta primers. Measured with immunoSEQ multiplex PCR; TCRdb has only the in-frame clones, and not every one. Of 150,000 to 200,000 clones listed, 70% to 80% are singletons. The specimen was PBMCs. The clonotype was recovered from a woman aged 40 to 55 in good health and CMV-seronegative.

The CDR3 DNA is TGTGCCAGCAGCACCGGACCTAGCGGATCCTACGAGCAGTACTTC. Its protein product is CASSTGPSGSYEQYF. This chain uses TRBV7-2 with TRBJ2-7; 7 bases are shared with TRBD2. From germline, CDR1 is SGHTA and CDR2 FQGNSA. V gave up 5 bases and J gave up 1 base; unmatched junction bases: 8. The CDR3 has 15 residues.